Sequencing of this T cell receptor (beta chain) was carried out in a study of cytomegalovirus exposure and HLA in healthy donors. Participants comprised healthy donors of bone marrow. The PCR had 60 Vbeta and 13 Jbeta primers. Assay: immunoSEQ multiplex PCR; the TCRdb copy retains only in-frame clones and omits some. The sample gives about 130,000 clones, about 70% of which show up once; 2% to 2.5% is in the top ten. Trimming pared 0 bases from V and 8 bases from J, leaving 13 bases between. Germline V CDR1 and CDR2: GTSNPN, SVGIG (reference sequence). CDR3 size: 13 residues. The chain couples TRBV30 to TRBJ1-1; TRBD1 might be the D (6 bases). The sequenced sample was PBMCs. The sequence came from a woman between 40 and 55 years old in good health and CMV-seronegative. CDR3 bases: TGTGCCTGGAGTGTAAATGGGGGCAGAGAAGCTTTCTTT. Its protein product is CAWSVNGGREAFF.